Listed below are T cell receptor beta chains from one sample, sequenced in a study of cytotoxic CD8 clonotypes in ibrutinib-treated CLL. Measured with immunoSEQ multiplex PCR; TCRdb has only the in-frame clones, and not every one. This table holds roughly 70,000 clones, 80% found once. The sample in question was PBMCs, obtained at disease progression, from a patient treated with ibrutinib. Source of these receptors: a human donor with chronic lymphocytic leukemia. The CDR3 runs from the conserved cysteine through the conserved F or W. The D gene is left open where the match is weak. Some rows mark clone size as missing; the rest say once, few, many or name a class of expanded clone.

TRBV6-1	TRBJ2-1	-	-	CASSEYSSRFEQFF	TGTGCCAGCAGTGAATACTCGTCGAGGTTTGAGCAGTTCTTC
TRBV28	TRBJ1-2	few	TRBD1	CASRRDRGRGYGYTF	TGTGCCAGCAGGAGAGACAGGGGGCGCGGCTATGGCTACACCTTC
TRBV19	TRBJ2-2	-	-	CASGGAGTNTGELFF	TGTGCCTCAGGAGGTGCAGGTACGAACACCGGGGAGCTGTTTTTT
TRBV28	TRBJ1-1	-	-	CASGVNTEAFF	TGTGCCAGCGGGGTGAACACTGAAGCTTTCTTT
TRBV2	TRBJ1-1	-	TRBD1	CASIEAGGYTEAFF	TGTGCCAGCATCGAGGCAGGGGGCTACACTGAAGCTTTCTTT
TRBV30	TRBJ2-5	few	-	CAWSVPNLETQYF	TGTGCCTGGAGTGTACCGAATCTGGAGACCCAGTACTTC
TRBV19	TRBJ1-2	-	-	CASMEGAYGYTF	TGTGCCAGTATGGAAGGGGCTTATGGCTACACCTTC
TRBV2	TRBJ1-2	-	-	CASTPDRGYTF	TGTGCCAGCACCCCTGATCGGGGCTACACCTTC
TRBV5-5	TRBJ2-7	-	-	CASSFQGREQYF	TGTGCCAGCAGCTTCCAGGGCCGAGAGCAGTACTTC
TRBV30	TRBJ1-6	few	-	CAWSDRETNSPLHF	TGTGCCTGGAGTGATAGAGAGACGAATTCACCCCTCCACTTT
TRBV7-9	TRBJ2-7	-	TRBD1	CASSPVGTGRYEQYF	TGTGCCAGCAGCCCCGTGGGGACAGGGAGATACGAGCAGTACTTC
TRBV5-1	TRBJ2-1	-	-	CASSLGTHSYNEQFF	TGCGCCAGCAGCTTGGGTACCCACTCCTACAATGAGCAGTTCTTC
TRBV4-2	TRBJ1-5	few	-	CASSPRDNNQPQHF	TGTGCCAGCAGCCCTAGGGACAACAATCAGCCCCAGCATTTT
TRBV4-1	TRBJ2-1	-	-	CASSHRQSYNEQFF	TGCGCCAGCAGCCACCGACAGTCCTACAATGAGCAGTTCTTC
TRBV10-2	TRBJ1-3	-	-	CASCHLGGSGNTIYF	TGCGCCAGCTGCCACTTGGGAGGCTCTGGAAACACCATATATTTT
TRBV28	TRBJ2-7	-	-	CASSSDRTPSYEQYF	TGTGCCAGCAGTTCCGACAGGACCCCCTCCTACGAGCAGTACTTC
TRBV5-1	TRBJ2-7	once	-	CASSLVSSTVSSYEQYF	TGCGCCAGCAGCTTGGTATCCTCGACAGTAAGCTCCTACGAGCAGTACTTC
TRBV5-1	TRBJ1-4	-	-	CASSLAPRGNEKLFF	TGCGCCAGCAGCTTGGCACCCAGGGGTAATGAAAAACTGTTTTTT